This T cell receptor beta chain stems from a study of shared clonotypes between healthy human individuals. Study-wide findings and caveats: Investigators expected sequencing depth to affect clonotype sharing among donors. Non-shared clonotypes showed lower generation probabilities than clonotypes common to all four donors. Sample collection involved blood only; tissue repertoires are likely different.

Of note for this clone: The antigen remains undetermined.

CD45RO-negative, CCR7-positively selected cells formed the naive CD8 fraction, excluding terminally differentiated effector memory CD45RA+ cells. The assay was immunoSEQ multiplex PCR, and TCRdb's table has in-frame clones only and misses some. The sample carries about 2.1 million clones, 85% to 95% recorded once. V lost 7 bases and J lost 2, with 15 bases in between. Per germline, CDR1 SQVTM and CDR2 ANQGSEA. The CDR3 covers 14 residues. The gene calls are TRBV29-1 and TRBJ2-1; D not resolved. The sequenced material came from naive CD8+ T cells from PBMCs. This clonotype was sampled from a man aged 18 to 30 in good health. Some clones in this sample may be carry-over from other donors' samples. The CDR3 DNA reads TGCAGCGCAACGAGGCCAAATACCTACAATGAGCAGTTCTTC. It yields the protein CSATRPNTYNEQFF.